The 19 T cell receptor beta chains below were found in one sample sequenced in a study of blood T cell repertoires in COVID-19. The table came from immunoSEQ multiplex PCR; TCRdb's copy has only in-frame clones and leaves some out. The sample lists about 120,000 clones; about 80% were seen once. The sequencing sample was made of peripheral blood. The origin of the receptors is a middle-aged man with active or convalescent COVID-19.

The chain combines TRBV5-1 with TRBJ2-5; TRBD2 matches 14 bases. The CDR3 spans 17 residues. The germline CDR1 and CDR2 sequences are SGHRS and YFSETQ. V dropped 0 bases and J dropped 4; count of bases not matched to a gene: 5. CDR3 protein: CASSLGGTSGRGETQYF. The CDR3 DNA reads TGCGCCAGCAGCTTGGGTGGGACTAGCGGGAGAGGAGAGACCCAGTACTTC.

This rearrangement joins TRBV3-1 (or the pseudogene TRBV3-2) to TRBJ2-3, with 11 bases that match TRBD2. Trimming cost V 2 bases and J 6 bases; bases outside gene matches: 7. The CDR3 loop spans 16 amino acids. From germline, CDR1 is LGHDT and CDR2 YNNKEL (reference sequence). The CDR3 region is CASSQISGGAGDTQYF. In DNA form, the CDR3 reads TGTGCCAGCAGCCAAATTAGCGGGGGGGCCGGTGATACGCAGTATTTT.

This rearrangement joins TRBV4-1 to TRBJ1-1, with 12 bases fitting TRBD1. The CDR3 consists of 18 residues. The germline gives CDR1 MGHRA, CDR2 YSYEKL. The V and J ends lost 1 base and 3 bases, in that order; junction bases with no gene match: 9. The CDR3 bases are TGCGCCAGCAGCCAAGGCGGGACAGGGGGCTCTTGGTACACTGAAGCTTTCTTT. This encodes CASSQGGTGGSWYTEAFF.

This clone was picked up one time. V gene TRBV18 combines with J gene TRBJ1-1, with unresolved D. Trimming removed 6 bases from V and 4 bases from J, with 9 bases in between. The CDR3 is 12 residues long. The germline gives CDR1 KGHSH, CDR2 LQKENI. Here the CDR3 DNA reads TGTGCCAGCTCCCCATTAGTCACTGAAGCTTTCTTT. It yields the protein CASSPLVTEAFF.

CDR3: CASSPHNRGRGNYGYTF. For the CDR3, the DNA is TGTGCCAGCAGCCCTCACAACCGGGGGCGGGGGAACTATGGCTACACCTTC. The chain has TRBV9 and TRBJ1-2; weak D call: TRBD1 (6 bases). Trimming removed 4 bases from V and 2 bases from J, with 21 bases in between. Germline V lookup: CDR1 SGDLS, CDR2 YYNGEE. CDR3 length: 17 residues. Complete variable domain (other parts from reference TRBV9 and TRBJ1-2): DSGVTQTPKHLITATGQRVTLRCSPRSGDLSVYWYQQSLDQGLQFLIQYYNGEERAKGNILERFSAQQFPDLHSELNLSSLELGDSALYFCASSPHNRGRGNYGYTFGSGTRLTVV.

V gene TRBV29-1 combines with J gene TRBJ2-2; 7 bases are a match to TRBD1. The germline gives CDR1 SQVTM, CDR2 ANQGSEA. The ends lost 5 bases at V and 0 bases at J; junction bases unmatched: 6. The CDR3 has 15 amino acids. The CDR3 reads CSVMRGTANTGELFF. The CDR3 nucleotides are TGCAGCGTTATGAGAGGGACAGCGAACACCGGGGAGCTGTTTTTT.

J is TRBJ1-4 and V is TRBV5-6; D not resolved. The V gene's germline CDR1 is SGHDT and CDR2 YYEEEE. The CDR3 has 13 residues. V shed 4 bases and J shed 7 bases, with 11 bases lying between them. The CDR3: CASSRFVSEKLFF. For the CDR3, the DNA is TGTGCCAGCAGCCGATTTGTTAGTGAAAAACTGTTTTTT.

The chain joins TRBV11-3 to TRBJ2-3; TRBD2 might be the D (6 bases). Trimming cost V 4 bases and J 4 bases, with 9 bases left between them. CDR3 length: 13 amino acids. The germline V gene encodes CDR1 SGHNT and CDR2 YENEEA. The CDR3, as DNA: TGTGCCAGCAGCTCCCGGGACTCAGATACGCAGTATTTT. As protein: CASSSRDSDTQYF.

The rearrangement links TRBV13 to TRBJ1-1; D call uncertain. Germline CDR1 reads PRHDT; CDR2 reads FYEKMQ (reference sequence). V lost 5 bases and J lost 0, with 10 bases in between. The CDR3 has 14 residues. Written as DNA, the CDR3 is TGTGCCAGCAGCACCCAGGTCATGAACACTGAAGCTTTCTTT. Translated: CASSTQVMNTEAFF.

CDR3 sequence (DNA): TGTGCCGTTAAACCGACAGGCTCCTATAATTCACCCCTCCACTTT. It translates to CAVKPTGSYNSPLHF. This chain connects TRBV10-3 to TRBJ1-6, with D possibly being TRBD1 (6 bases). Trimming shortened V by 11 bases and J by 0 bases, and 14 bases separated the two germline ends. Germline V gene sequence: CDR1 ENHRY, CDR2 SYGVKD. This CDR3 region has 15 residues.

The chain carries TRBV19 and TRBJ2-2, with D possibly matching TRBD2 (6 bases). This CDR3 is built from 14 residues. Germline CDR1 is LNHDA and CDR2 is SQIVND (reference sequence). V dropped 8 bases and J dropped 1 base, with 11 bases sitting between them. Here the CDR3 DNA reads TGTGCCAGTTCTGGGACTGTGAACACCGGGGAGCTGTTTTTT. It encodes CASSGTVNTGELFF.

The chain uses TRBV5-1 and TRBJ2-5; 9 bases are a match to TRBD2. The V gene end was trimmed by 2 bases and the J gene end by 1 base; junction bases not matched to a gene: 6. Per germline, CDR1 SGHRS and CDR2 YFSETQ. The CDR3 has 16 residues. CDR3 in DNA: TGCGCCAGCAGCTTCCTAAGCGGGGGGAGCCAAGAGACCCAGTACTTC. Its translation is CASSFLSGGSQETQYF.

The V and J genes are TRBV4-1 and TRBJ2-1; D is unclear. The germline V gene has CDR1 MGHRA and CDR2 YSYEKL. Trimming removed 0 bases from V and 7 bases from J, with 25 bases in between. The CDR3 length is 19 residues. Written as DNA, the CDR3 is TGCGCCAGCAGCCAAGAAGCGACGGAGATCCGCCGAGGTCGGAATGAGCAGTTCTTC. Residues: CASSQEATEIRRGRNEQFF.

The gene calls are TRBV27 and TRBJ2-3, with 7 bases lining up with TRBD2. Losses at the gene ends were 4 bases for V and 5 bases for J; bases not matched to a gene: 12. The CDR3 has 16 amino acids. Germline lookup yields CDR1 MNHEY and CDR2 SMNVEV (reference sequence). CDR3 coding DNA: TGTGCCAGCAGTTCCCCCGGCAGCGGGAAGGGAGATACGCAGTATTTT. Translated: CASSSPGSGKGDTQYF.

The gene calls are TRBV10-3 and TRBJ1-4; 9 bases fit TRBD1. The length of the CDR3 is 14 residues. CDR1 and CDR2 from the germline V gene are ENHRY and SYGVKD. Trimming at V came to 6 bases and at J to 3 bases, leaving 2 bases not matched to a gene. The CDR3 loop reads CAIRRDRANEKLFF. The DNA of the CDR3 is TGTGCCATCAGGAGGGACAGGGCTAATGAAAAACTGTTTTTT.

CDR3 sequence: CASSLYTGHNEKLFF. As DNA, the CDR3 is TGTGCCAGCAGCCTATATACAGGACATAATGAAAAACTGTTTTTT. The chain links TRBV7-9 to TRBJ1-4; weak D call: TRBD1 (5 bases). Looked up from germline, CDR1 is SEHNR and CDR2 is FQNEAQ (reference sequence). V gave up 5 bases and J gave up 4 bases, with 14 bases separating them. This CDR3 spans 15 amino acids.

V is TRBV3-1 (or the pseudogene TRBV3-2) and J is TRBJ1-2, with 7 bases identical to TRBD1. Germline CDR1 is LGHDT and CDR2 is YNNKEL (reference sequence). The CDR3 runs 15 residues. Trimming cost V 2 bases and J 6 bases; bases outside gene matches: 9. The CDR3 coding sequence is TGTGCCAGCAGCCAATGGTCAGGGGGTTTAGATGGCTACACCTTC. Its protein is CASSQWSGGLDGYTF.

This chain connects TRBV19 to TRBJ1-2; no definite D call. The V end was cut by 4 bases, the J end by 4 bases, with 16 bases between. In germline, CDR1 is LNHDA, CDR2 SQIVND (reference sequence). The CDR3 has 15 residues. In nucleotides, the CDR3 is TGTGCCAGTAGTACAAAGACACGGATAAGCTATGGCTACACCTTC. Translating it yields CASSTKTRISYGYTF.

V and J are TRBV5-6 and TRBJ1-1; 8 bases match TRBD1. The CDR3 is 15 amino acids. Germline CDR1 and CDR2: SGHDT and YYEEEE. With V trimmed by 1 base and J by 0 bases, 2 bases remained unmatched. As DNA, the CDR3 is TGTGCCAGCAGCTTGAGGGACAGGCTGAACACTGAAGCTTTCTTT. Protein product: CASSLRDRLNTEAFF.